The clone carrying this T cell receptor beta chain was counted between two and nine times. The data were taken from a study of blood T cell repertoires in COVID-19. Study context: There were acute and convalescent COVID-19 samples, and they came from the United States, Italy and Spain.

Germline trimming cut 5 bases from V and 0 bases from J; bases unmatched to any gene: 6. This CDR3 is built from 15 residues. Germline V gene sequence: CDR1 LNHDA, CDR2 SQIVND (reference sequence). Profiled with immunoSEQ multiplex PCR; TCRdb holds only in-frame clones, not every one. Of approximately 35,000 clones listed, about 90% are singletons. The chain has TRBV19 and TRBJ2-7, with 8 bases that match TRBD2. The sequence derives from a human donor with active COVID-19. The donor label of this sample is uncertain. Sequences were obtained from peripheral blood. The CDR3 loop is CASSATSVSSYEQYF. The CDR3 nucleotides are TGTGCCAGTAGTGCGACTAGCGTGAGCTCCTACGAGCAGTACTTC.